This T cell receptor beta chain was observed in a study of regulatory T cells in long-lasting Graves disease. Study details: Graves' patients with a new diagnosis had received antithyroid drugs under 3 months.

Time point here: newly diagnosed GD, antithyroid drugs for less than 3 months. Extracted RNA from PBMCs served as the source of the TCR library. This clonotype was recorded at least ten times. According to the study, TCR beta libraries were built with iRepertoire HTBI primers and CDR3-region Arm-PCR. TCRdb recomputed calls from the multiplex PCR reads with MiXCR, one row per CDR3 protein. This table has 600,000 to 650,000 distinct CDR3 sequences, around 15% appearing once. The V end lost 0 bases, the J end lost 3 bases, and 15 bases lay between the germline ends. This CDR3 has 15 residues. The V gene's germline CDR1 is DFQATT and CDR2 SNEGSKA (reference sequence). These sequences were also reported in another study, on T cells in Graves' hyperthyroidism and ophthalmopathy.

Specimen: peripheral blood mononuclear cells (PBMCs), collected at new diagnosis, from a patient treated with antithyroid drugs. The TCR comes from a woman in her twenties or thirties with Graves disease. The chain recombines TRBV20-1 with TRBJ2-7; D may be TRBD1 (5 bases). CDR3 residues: CSARDRVGEVYEQYF. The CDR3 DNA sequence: TGCAGTGCTAGAGACAGGGTGGGTGAGGTCTACGAGCAGTACTTC.